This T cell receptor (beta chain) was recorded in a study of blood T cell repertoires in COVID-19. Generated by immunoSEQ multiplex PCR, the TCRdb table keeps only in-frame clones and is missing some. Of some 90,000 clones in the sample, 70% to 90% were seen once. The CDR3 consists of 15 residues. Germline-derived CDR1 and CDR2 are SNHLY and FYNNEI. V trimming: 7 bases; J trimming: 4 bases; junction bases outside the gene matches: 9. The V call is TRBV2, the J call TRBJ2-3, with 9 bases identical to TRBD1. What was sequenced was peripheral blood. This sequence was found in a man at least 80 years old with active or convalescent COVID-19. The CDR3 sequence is CASNHGDRGSDTQYF. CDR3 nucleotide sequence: TGTGCCAGCAATCACGGAGACAGGGGGTCAGATACGCAGTATTTT.